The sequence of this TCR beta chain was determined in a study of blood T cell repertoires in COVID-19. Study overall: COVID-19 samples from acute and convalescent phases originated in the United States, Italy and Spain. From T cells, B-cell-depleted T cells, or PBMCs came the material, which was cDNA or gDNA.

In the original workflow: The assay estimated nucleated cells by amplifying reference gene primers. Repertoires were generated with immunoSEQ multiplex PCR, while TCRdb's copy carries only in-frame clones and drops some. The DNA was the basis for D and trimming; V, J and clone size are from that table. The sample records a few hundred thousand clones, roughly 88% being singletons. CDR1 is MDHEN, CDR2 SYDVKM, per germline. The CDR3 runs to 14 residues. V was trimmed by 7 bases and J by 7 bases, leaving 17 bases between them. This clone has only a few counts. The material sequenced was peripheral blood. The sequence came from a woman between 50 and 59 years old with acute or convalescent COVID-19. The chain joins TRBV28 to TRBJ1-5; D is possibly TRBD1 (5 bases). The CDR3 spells CASIKPGLPQPQHF. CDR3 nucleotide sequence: TGTGCCAGCATCAAGCCGGGACTGCCCCAGCCCCAGCATTTT.